This T cell receptor beta chain was captured in a study of CD8 T cells in Susac syndrome. CDR1 SEHNR and CDR2 FQNEAQ come from the germline V gene (reference sequence). Between the trimmed V and J ends, which lost 5 bases and 1 base, there was a span of 15 bases. This CDR3 has 15 amino acids. The authors reverse transcribed roughly 0.5 to 1 ug RNA with random hexamers. TCRdb itself ran the immunoSEQ multiplex PCR reads through MiXCR, one entry per CDR3 protein. The sample yields tens of thousands of distinct CDR3 sequences, 94% seen once. Sequencing was performed on CD8+ T cells from PBMCs. This receptor was identified in a human donor with Susac syndrome. The chain couples TRBV7-9 to TRBJ2-7; D not certain. This CDR3 reads CASSPLLQASYEQYF. Here the CDR3 DNA reads TGTGCCAGCAGCCCCCTACTCCAGGCTTCCTACGAGCAGTACTTC.